This TCR beta chain was observed in a study of OX40 agonist ivuxolimab in advanced cancers. TCRdb keeps only in-frame clones here, not all; method: immunoSEQ multiplex PCR. Here the sample spans about 43,000 clones, about 90% being singletons. As to this clone: Its specificity is unknown.

The CDR3 totals 11 residues. The germline V and J ends were trimmed by 3 bases and 5 bases, with 4 bases remaining between them. CDR1 and CDR2 from the germline V gene are SGHVS and FQNEAQ. Study conclusions and caveats: Still undetermined is the antigen specificity of the expanded peripheral T cells.

This TCR was sampled from an adult with an advanced solid tumor such as melanoma, head and neck, liver or kidney cancer. The rearrangement links TRBV7-8 to TRBJ2-5; D call uncertain. The specimen was CD4+ or CD8+ T cells sorted from blood, collected in a trial of the OX40 agonist ivuxolimab. As DNA, the CDR3 is TGTGCCAGCAGCTTCGGGGAGACCCAGTACTTC. Translated: CASSFGETQYF.